The source of this TCR beta chain is a study of OX40 agonist ivuxolimab in advanced cancers. Turning to the overall study: Ivuxolimab was a fully human IgG2 agonistic monoclonal antibody targeting the costimulatory receptor OX40 (CD134). Intravenous ivuxolimab was administered to patients every 2 weeks at six dose levels: 0.01, 0.1, 0.3, 1.5, 3 and 10 mg/kg. Of the approximately 50 dose-escalation patients, hepatocellular carcinoma was present in around 19, melanoma in some 15, renal cell carcinoma in 9 and head and neck cancer in 9. In the dose-escalation cohort, 82.7% of patients were male, and the mean age was approximately 60 years, with a range of about 20 to 90. Prior anti-PD-1, anti-PD-L1 or anti-CTLA-4 therapy was permitted, and checkpoint inhibitors had been received by 30% to 40% of dose-escalation patients. Partial responses were achieved by three dose-escalation patients, of whom one had hepatocellular carcinoma and two had cutaneous melanoma. The point of sequencing TCRbeta in the periphery was to test whether ivuxolimab changed TCR sequence diversity and drove clonal T-cell expansion. The paper describes the monotherapy dose-escalation part (N ≈ 50 patients) of the phase I trial of ivuxolimab.

From the germline V gene, CDR1 is MGHRA and CDR2 is YSYEKL. Trimming removed 4 bases from V and 3 bases from J; the gene matches leave 10 bases unexplained. The CDR3, cysteine through phenylalanine, is 17 amino acids long. Left in the record is the CDR3 DNA by itself, 51 bases read in frame from the first base. For this clone: What antigen it recognizes has not been identified. No base qualities exist here, and no much larger clone lies one base off it.

For sequencing of the TCRbeta CDR3 region, genomic DNA was extracted from the sorted cells. The immunoSEQ Assay was used to sequence the TCRbeta CDR3 regions. The immuneACCESS repertoire file appears here via TCRdb, limited to in-frame rearrangements. These files lack a portion of the clones; in checked studies, under half of the deficit traces to unresolved V genes, and the cause of the others is not known. The sample data list about 42,000 clones, and about 90% of these were observed just once. The ten largest account for 15% of the sample. Patients with a history of autoimmune disease or receiving systemic immunosuppression were excluded from the trial. Peripheral blood for TCR sequencing was drawn from every dose cohort at baseline, at cycle 4 day 1 and at cycle 7 day 1. Samples were obtained from an open-label, multicenter, first-in-human phase I dose-escalation trial of ivuxolimab. Adults with locally advanced or metastatic melanoma, renal cell carcinoma, hepatocellular carcinoma or head and neck squamous cell carcinoma were enrolled in the trial. CD4+ and CD8+ T cells were sorted separately from peripheral blood before TCR sequencing.

Overall study results and their limits: At doses of 0.1 to 3.0 mg/kg, clonal expansion of both CD4+ and CD8+ T cells in blood was seen between baseline and week 6. In the 0.1-3.0 mg/kg groups, partial responders had among the lowest normalized peripheral clonal expansion, particularly in CD8+ T cells. Low levels of normalized T-cell clonal expansion were also seen in some patients who did not respond. Antigen specificity was not determined for the clonally expanded peripheral T cells. After ivuxolimab, expanded clones were on average more numerous among CD8+ T cells than among CD4+ T cells.

This TCR was recovered from an adult with an advanced solid tumor such as melanoma, head and neck, liver or kidney cancer. The sample in question was CD4+ or CD8+ T cells sorted from blood, obtained in a trial of the OX40 agonist ivuxolimab. This chain joins TRBV4-1 to TRBJ2-1; TRBD1 lines up with 9 middle nucleotides. CDR3 loop: CASSLIPGTGYYNEQFF. The nucleotides are TGCGCCAGCAGCCTTATCCCCGGGACAGGGTACTACAATGAGCAGTTCTTC.